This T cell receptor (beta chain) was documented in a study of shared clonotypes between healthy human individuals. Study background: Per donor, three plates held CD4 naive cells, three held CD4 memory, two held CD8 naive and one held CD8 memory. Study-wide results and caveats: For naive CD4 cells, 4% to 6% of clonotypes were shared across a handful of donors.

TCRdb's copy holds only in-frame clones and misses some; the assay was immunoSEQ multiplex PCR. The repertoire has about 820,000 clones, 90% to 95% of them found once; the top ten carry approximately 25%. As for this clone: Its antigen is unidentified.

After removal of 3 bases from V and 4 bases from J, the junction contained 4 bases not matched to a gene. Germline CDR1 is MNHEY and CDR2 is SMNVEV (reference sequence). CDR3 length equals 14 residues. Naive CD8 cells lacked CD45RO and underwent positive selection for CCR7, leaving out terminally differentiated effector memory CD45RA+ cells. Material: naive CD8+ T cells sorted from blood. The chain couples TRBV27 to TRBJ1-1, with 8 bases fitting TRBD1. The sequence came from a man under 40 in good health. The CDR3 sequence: CASSLQGASTEAFF. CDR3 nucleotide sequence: TGTGCCAGCAGTTTGCAGGGGGCATCCACTGAAGCTTTCTTT.